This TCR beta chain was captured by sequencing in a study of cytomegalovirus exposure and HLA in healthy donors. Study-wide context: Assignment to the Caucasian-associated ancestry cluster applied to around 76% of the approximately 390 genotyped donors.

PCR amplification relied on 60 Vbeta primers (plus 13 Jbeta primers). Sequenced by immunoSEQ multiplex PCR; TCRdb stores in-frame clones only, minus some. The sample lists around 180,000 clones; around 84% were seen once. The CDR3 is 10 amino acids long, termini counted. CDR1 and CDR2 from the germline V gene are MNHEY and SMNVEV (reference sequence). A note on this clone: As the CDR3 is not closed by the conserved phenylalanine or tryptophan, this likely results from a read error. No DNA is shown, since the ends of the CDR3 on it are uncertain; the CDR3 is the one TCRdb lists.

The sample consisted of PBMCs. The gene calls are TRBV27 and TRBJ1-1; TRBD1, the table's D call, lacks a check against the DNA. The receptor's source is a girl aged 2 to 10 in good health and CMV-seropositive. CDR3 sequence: CASGMPRFFL.